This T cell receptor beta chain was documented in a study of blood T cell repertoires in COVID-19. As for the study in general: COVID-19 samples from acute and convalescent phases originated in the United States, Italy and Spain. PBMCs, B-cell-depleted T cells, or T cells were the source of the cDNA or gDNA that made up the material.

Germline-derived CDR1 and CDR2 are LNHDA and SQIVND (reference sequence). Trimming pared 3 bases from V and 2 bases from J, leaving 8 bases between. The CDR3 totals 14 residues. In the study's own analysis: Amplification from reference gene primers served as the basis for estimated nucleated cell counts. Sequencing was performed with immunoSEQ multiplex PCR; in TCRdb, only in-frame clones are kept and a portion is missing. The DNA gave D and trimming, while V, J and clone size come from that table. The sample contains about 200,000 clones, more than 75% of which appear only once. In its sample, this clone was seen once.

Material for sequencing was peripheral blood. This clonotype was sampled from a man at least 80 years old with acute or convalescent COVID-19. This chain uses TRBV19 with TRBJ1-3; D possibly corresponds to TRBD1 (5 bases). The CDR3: CASSIDSAGNTIYF. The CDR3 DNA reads TGTGCCAGTAGTATCGACAGTGCTGGAAACACCATATATTTT. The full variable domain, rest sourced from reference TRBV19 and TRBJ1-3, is DGGITQSPKYLFRKEGQNVTLSCEQNLNHDAMYWYRQDPGQGLRLIYYSQIVNDFQKGDIAEGYSVSREKKESFPLTVTSAQKNPTAFYLCASSIDSAGNTIYFGEGSWLTVV.